What follows are 5 T cell receptor beta chains derived from one specimen sequenced in a study of blood T cell repertoires in COVID-19. This table comes from immunoSEQ multiplex PCR, and its TCRdb copy is limited to in-frame clones, with some not included. Here the sample spans around 60,000 clones, around 83% being singletons. Sequenced: peripheral blood. Receptors originate from a young man with COVID-19, enrolled during active disease.

The rearrangement uses TRBV4-1 and TRBJ2-1; TRBD2 matches at 10 bases. The J segment lost 3 bases and the V segment lost 1 base, leaving 6 bases of the junction unmatched. Germline assignment: CDR1 MGHRA and CDR2 YSYEKL. CDR3 length: 17 residues. CDR3 residues: CASSQVWASGGYNEQFF. CDR3 DNA sequence: TGCGCCAGCAGCCAAGTTTGGGCTAGCGGGGGCTACAATGAGCAGTTCTTC.

This clone was picked up a small number of times. This chain connects TRBV7-3 to TRBJ2-6; 7 bases match TRBD2. The CDR3 contains 17 residues. Germline assignment: CDR1 SGHTA and CDR2 FQGTGA. The V gene end was trimmed by 3 bases and the J gene end by 4 bases; junction bases not matched to a gene: 9. CDR3 DNA: TGTGCCAGCAGCTTTCTGGGAGGGGCCCGGGGGGCCAACGTCCTGACTTTC. Encoded protein: CASSFLGGARGANVLTF.

The rearrangement links TRBV7-9 to TRBJ1-6, with 9 positions matching TRBD1. The length of the CDR3 is 15 residues. The junction had 7 bases not matched to a gene; V was cut back by 5 bases and J by 8 bases. Germline V gene lookup returns CDR1 SEHNR and CDR2 FQNEAQ (reference sequence). CDR3 in DNA: TGTGCCAGCAGCAACGGACAGGGGAAGGATTCACCCCTCCACTTT. It translates to CASSNGQGKDSPLHF.

The chain joins TRBV5-1 to TRBJ2-1; D is perhaps TRBD1 (5 bases). V dropped 7 bases and J dropped 0 bases, with 17 bases sitting between them. This CDR3 has 16 residues. Germline V lookup: CDR1 SGHRS, CDR2 YFSETQ. The CDR3 region is CASVGGARSSYNEQFF. As DNA, the CDR3 is TGCGCCAGCGTTGGTGGGGCCCGGAGCTCCTACAATGAGCAGTTCTTC. Complete variable domain (other parts from reference TRBV5-1 and TRBJ2-1): KAGVTQTPRYLIKTRGQQVTLSCSPISGHRSVSWYQQTPGQGLQFLFEYFSETQRNKGNFPGRFSGRQFSNSRSEMNVSTLELGDSALYLCASVGGARSSYNEQFFGPGTRLTVL.

This sequence joins TRBV6-5 and TRBJ2-5; D is uncertain. This CDR3 region has 15 residues. Germline lookup yields CDR1 MNHEY and CDR2 SVGAGI. V lost 1 base and J lost 5, with 14 bases in between. In DNA form, the CDR3 reads TGTGCCAGCAGTTACTTCCAAACGAGTTCGGAGACCCAGTACTTC. Its translation is CASSYFQTSSETQYF.